This TCR beta chain was sequenced during a study of Tregs in tolerant kidney transplant recipients. A note on this clone: The CDR3 is cut off 3 residues early in the read; its end comes from the germline J gene.

This table comes from immunoSEQ multiplex PCR, and its TCRdb copy is limited to in-frame clones, with some not included. The table lists 20,000 to 30,000 clones, with 4.1% in the top ten. Recipients received nonmyeloablative bone marrow transplants from related graft donors, with transient mixed chimerism. The CDR3 consists of 18 residues. J was trimmed by 4 bases and V by 2 bases; bases with no gene match: 17. The germline V gene has CDR1 SGHRS and CDR2 YFSETQ. The clonotype originates from a human patient who received a combined kidney and bone marrow transplant. Some T cells may be graft donor cells. The J gene is TRBJ2-7, the V gene TRBV5-1; 8 bases map to TRBD1. The sequencing here drew on CD4+ T cells from blood (PBMCs), taken 6 months after the transplant. The CDR3 loop reads CASSFKTGLRRTGYEQYF. CDR3 bases read: TGCGCCAGCAGCTTCAAGACAGGCCTCCGGCGGACAGGGTACGAG. Full variable domain (missing parts from reference TRBV5-1 and TRBJ2-7): KAGVTQTPRYLIKTRGQQVTLSCSPISGHRSVSWYQQTPGQGLQFLFEYFSETQRNKGNFPGRFSGRQFSNSRSEMNVSTLELGDSALYLCASSFKTGLRRTGYEQYFGPGTRLTVT.